This T cell receptor beta chain is from a study of T cell clonality in common variable immunodeficiency. This clone was seen ten or more times. Sequencing ends 3 residues short of the CDR3 end; the germline J gene provides the rest. Produced via immunoSEQ multiplex PCR; TCRdb's table is partial and in-frame only. The profile covers about 52,000 clones, none occurring a single time. The CDR3 is 14 amino acids. Trimming cost V 4 bases and J 0 bases, with 7 bases left between them. In germline, CDR1 is SGHTA, CDR2 FQGNSA. The sample taken for sequencing was peripheral blood mononuclear cells. The chain joins TRBV7-2 to TRBJ1-3, with no clear D. The TCR originated in a person aged 18 to 75 in good health. The part of the CDR3 DNA that was read is TGTGCCAGCAGCTGGCAAGGCTCTGGAAACACC. Protein sequence: CASSWQGSGNT. The CDR3 as a whole reads CASSWQGSGNTIYF.